The rows below give T cell receptor beta chains drawn from one sample of a study of blood T cell repertoires in COVID-19. The repertoire was sequenced with immunoSEQ multiplex PCR; TCRdb's copy has only in-frame clones and lacks some. The profile covers roughly 250,000 clones, with approximately 86% appearing a single time and 0.87% taken by the ten largest. The specimen was peripheral blood. The receptors here all came from a human donor with COVID-19, enrolled during active disease. The donor label of this sample is uncertain. The CDR3 runs from the conserved cysteine through the conserved F or W. Rows may omit the clone size; those that give it use once, few, many or a size class.

clone_size,j_call,v_call,cdr3_length,cdr3_aa
NA,TRBJ1-2,TRBV2,14,CASSGQGADSGYTF
NA,TRBJ1-2,TRBV30,14,CAWSSGGLGYGYTF
NA,TRBJ1-1,TRBV4-1,14,CASSGPLRGTEAFF
NA,TRBJ1-2,TRBV5-1,15,CASSWGQTGRYGYTF
NA,TRBJ1-3,TRBV28,15,CASSLGQGAGNTIYF
NA,TRBJ2-3,TRBV5-1,16,CASSLLAGGGTDTQYF
NA,TRBJ1-2,TRBV6-6,15,CASSYGRGESYGYTF
NA,TRBJ1-5,TRBV6-5,15,CASTPGQGESEPQHF
NA,TRBJ1-6,TRBV6-2/TRBV6-3,16,CASSPIDRGDNSPLHF
once,TRBJ2-1,TRBV11-2,15,CASSSLGTAYNEQFF
NA,TRBJ1-5,TRBV9,15,CASSVGHLSNQPQHF
few,TRBJ2-7,TRBV7-2,15,CASSFTGTGDYEQYF
once,TRBJ1-1,TRBV11-3,13,CASSSTTGAEAFF
NA,TRBJ2-3,TRBV2,16,CASRETSGRLTDTQYF
NA,TRBJ2-5,TRBV9,20,CASSVVPGGPGTSGLETQYF
NA,TRBJ2-1,TRBV7-8,13,CASSLLPGNEQFF
NA,TRBJ1-5,TRBV21-1,13,CASIRAGHQPQHF
NA,TRBJ2-7,TRBV4-1,14,CASSPGTGGYEQYF
NA,TRBJ1-4,TRBV7-2,15,CASSSSGGTNEKLFF
once,TRBJ1-5,TRBV5-8,16,CASSPDFGQGNQPQHF
NA,TRBJ1-1,TRBV6-5,13,CASTTGLGTEAFF
NA,TRBJ2-2,TRBV30,15,CAWGTGLFGTGELFF
few,TRBJ1-2,TRBV5-4,14,CASSPGTANYGYTF
NA,TRBJ2-1,TRBV6-4,16,CASSDSGGSSYNEQFF
NA,TRBJ2-7,TRBV7-8,17,CASSLGVDRDSHYEQYF
NA,TRBJ1-4,TRBV12-3/TRBV12-4,13,CASRGRGVEKLFF
NA,TRBJ1-5,TRBV24-1,14,CATSERVFDQPQHF
NA,TRBJ2-2,TRBV6-2/TRBV6-3,14,CASSYSSGVVELFF
NA,TRBJ1-2,TRBV7-9,13,CASSKGQGYGYTF
NA,TRBJ1-6,TRBV7-7,16,CASSLVDRGINSPLHF
NA,TRBJ2-3,TRBV6-1,14,CASSEGQGVGTQYF
NA,TRBJ2-5,TRBV7-8,16,CASRLGWGRGGETQYF
NA,TRBJ1-2,TRBV7-3,15,CASSLDGGSGYGYTF
NA,TRBJ2-1,TRBV9,15,CASSVGATWNNEQFF
NA,TRBJ1-2,TRBV24-1,14,CATSDSTANYGYTF
NA,TRBJ2-3,TRBV5-4,15,CASSLAGRTTDTQYF
NA,TRBJ1-2,TRBV7-2,13,CASSLGWEYGYTF
NA,TRBJ2-3,TRBV7-2,14,CASSYTGSGGTQYF
NA,TRBJ1-4,TRBV9,14,CASSDRGQGEKLFF
NA,TRBJ1-4,TRBV5-1,16,CASSLRTAESNEKLFF